The clone carrying this T cell receptor (beta chain) has only one observation. Assignments of participants to cohorts depended upon their own reported clinical history. The study counted Cohort 3 donors as recovered given two negative PCRs, clearance, or symptom resolution. These data are taken from a study of blood T cell repertoires in COVID-19. Overall study context: Samples came from the United States, Italy and Spain, spanning acute and convalescent COVID-19.

This table comes from immunoSEQ multiplex PCR, and its TCRdb copy is limited to in-frame clones, with some not included. The table shows over 300,000 clones, with 70% to 90% occurring only once. The CDR3 is 15 residues long. The V and J ends lost 1 base and 6 bases, in that order; junction bases with no gene match: 0. Germline values: CDR1 SGHNT, CDR2 YENEEA. The sequenced sample was PBMCs or T cells enriched from blood (not recorded which). The sequence derives from a man aged 25 to 40 who had recovered from COVID-19. The chain couples TRBV11-3 to TRBJ2-1; TRBD2 agrees at 13 bases. This chain's CDR3 is CASSLGLAGGNEQFF. In DNA form, the CDR3 reads TGTGCCAGCAGCTTAGGACTAGCGGGGGGCAATGAGCAGTTCTTC.